This T cell receptor (beta chain) is drawn from a study of T cell responses to AZD1222 COVID-19 vaccine. Regarding this clone: Antigen specificity is unknown.

Study observations and caveats: Among the donors, most were white British and more were female, and clonal diversity was possibly underestimated. Compared with day 0, the breadth and depth of the Spike-specific TCR repertoire rose significantly after two doses of AZD1222.

Generated by immunoSEQ multiplex PCR, the TCRdb table keeps only in-frame clones and is missing some. The table shows 100,000 to 150,000 clones, with roughly 87% occurring only once. Losses at the gene ends were 4 bases for V and 4 bases for J; bases not matched to a gene: 8. There are 15 residues in the CDR3. The germline CDR1 and CDR2 sequences are SGHKS and YYEKEE (reference sequence). The specimen was peripheral blood, collected on day 0 of MenACWY control vaccination. The chain has TRBV5-5 and TRBJ2-1, with TRBD2 matching 7 bases. The TCR sequence derives from an adult in good health. CDR3 sequence (DNA): TGTGCCAGCAGCATGATAGCGGGTGGGTACAATGAGCAGTTCTTC. Protein: CASSMIAGGYNEQFF.